This T cell receptor (beta chain) stems from a study of blood T cells in healthy people across ages. CDR3 length: 12 amino acids. The germline V gene has CDR1 SGDLS and CDR2 YYNGEE. The V segment lost 3 bases and the J segment 7 bases; nucleotides outside the gene matches: 3. A J-beta primer mix and a sample-barcoded 5' primer were used in a second PCR of about 7 to 12 cycles. TCRdb re-called the 5' RACE reads through MiXCR, storing one row per CDR3 protein. This sample yields approximately 690,000 distinct CDR3 sequences, of which 58% are seen a single time; over 35% belongs to the top ten. The V gene is TRBV9, the J gene TRBJ2-5, with 7 nucleotides matching TRBD2. Sequencing was carried out using blood. This sequence originates from a man aged 55 to 70 in good health. The CDR3 sequence is CASSEREGTQYF. Written as DNA, the CDR3 is TGTGCCAGCAGCGAGAGGGAGGGGACCCAGTACTTC.